The 19 T cell receptor beta chains presented below share a single source sample, sequenced in a study of blood T cell repertoires in COVID-19. Clones were sequenced by immunoSEQ multiplex PCR, and TCRdb holds only the in-frame ones, with some missing. This sample has 260,000 or so clones, with roughly 80% found just once. Sequencing was done on a sample of peripheral blood. The source of these receptors is a woman between 65 and 79 years old with acute or convalescent COVID-19.

The V gene is TRBV19, the J gene TRBJ1-1, with D perhaps TRBD1 (6 bases). The CDR3 consists of 15 residues. Germline CDR1 and CDR2: LNHDA and SQIVND (reference sequence). Trimming took off 6 bases at V and 1 base at J, with 15 bases between the two ends. CDR3 sequence reads: CASSTGHLGNTEAFF. The CDR3 bases are TGTGCCAGTAGCACGGGACACCTAGGGAACACTGAAGCTTTCTTT. The full variable domain, its missing parts supplied by reference TRBV19 and TRBJ1-1, is DGGITQSPKYLFRKEGQNVTLSCEQNLNHDAMYWYRQDPGQGLRLIYYSQIVNDFQKGDIAEGYSVSREKKESFPLTVTSAQKNPTAFYLCASSTGHLGNTEAFFGQGTRLTVV.

This clone has just one count. The rearrangement joins TRBV7-2 to TRBJ2-2; unclear D gene. V was shortened by 4 bases and J by 5 bases, with 11 bases between the two germline ends. Germline CDR1 and CDR2: SGHTA and FQGNSA. This CDR3 is built from 14 residues. The CDR3 DNA reads TGTGCCAGCAGCTCCTTGGGCTTAACCGGGGAGCTGTTTTTT. It encodes CASSSLGLTGELFF.

For the CDR3, the DNA is TGTGCCAGCAGCTTCGGGACAGGGCACGGCTACACCTTC. The encoded protein is CASSFGTGHGYTF. The chain joins TRBV5-6 to TRBJ1-2, with 9 bases aligning to TRBD1. V lost 2 bases and J lost 8; bases outside the gene matches: 4. The CDR3 runs to 13 residues. The germline gives CDR1 SGHDT, CDR2 YYEEEE.

This chain joins TRBV7-8 and TRBJ1-2; D is unclear. The CDR3 is 12 residues long. Germline V CDR1 and CDR2: SGHVS, FQNEAQ. V lost 4 bases and J 3 bases, leaving 6 bases between the germline ends. CDR3 bases: TGTGCCAGCAGCTCGCGGGACTATGGCTACACCTTC. As protein: CASSSRDYGYTF.

The rearrangement joins TRBV27 to TRBJ1-2; D gene unclear. V was shortened by 4 bases and J by 7 bases, with 10 bases between the two germline ends. Germline CDR1 is MNHEY and CDR2 is SMNVEV (reference sequence). The CDR3 loop spans 12 amino acids. The CDR3 sequence is CASSYEGRGYTF. The CDR3, as DNA: TGTGCCAGCAGTTACGAGGGCCGTGGCTACACCTTC.

The genes are TRBV6-5 and TRBJ2-3; a possible D gene is TRBD1 (6 bases). V lost 6 bases and J lost 1, with 14 bases in between. CDR1 MNHEY and CDR2 SVGAGI come from the germline V gene. The CDR3 contains 15 residues. The CDR3 is CASSPRGRGTDTQYF. CDR3 bases: TGTGCCAGCAGCCCCAGGGGACGGGGCACAGATACGCAGTATTTT.

This clone was observed once. The genes are TRBV29-1 and TRBJ2-7; 8 bases line up with TRBD1. The CDR3 is 13 amino acids. Germline V gene lookup returns CDR1 SQVTM and CDR2 ANQGSEA. The trim removed 7 bases at V and 4 bases at J, leaving 9 bases unmatched. CDR3 in DNA: TGCAGCGCCAGTACAGGGGGACCTTACGAGCAGTACTTC. This gives the protein CSASTGGPYEQYF.

The genes are TRBV6-5 and TRBJ1-2, with 11 bases identical to TRBD1. The CDR3 is 13 residues long. Germline CDR1 reads MNHEY; CDR2 reads SVGAGI. V trimming: 8 bases; J trimming: 4 bases; junction bases outside the gene matches: 3. CDR3 coding DNA: TGTGCCAGCGGGACAGGGGGACCCTATGGCTACACCTTC. Protein: CASGTGGPYGYTF.

The chain couples TRBV9 to TRBJ2-1, with D hard to call. Germline lookup yields CDR1 SGDLS and CDR2 YYNGEE. The CDR3 has 15 amino acids. V shed 0 bases and J shed 0 bases, with 7 bases lying between them. The CDR3, as DNA: TGTGCCAGCAGCGTAGACAGCCCCTCCTACAATGAGCAGTTCTTC. It is translated as CASSVDSPSYNEQFF.

The chain joins TRBV2 to TRBJ1-2; no clear D gene. There are 13 residues in the CDR3. V dropped 3 bases and J dropped 6 bases, with 11 bases sitting between them. Germline values: CDR1 SNHLY, CDR2 FYNNEI. CDR3 nucleotides: TGTGCCAGCAGTGATTCGGGAGGGAATGGCTACACCTTC. It is translated as CASSDSGGNGYTF.

J is TRBJ1-6 and V is TRBV9, with 10 nucleotides matching TRBD1. From germline, CDR1 is SGDLS and CDR2 YYNGEE. The CDR3 loop spans 18 amino acids. J lost 13 bases, V lost 2 bases, and 18 bases had no gene match. For the CDR3, the DNA is TGTGCCAGCAGCGTTGGTACCGCCACGGGACAGGGGCTATCGCCCCTCCACTTT. Translated, it gives CASSVGTATGQGLSPLHF.

The chain carries TRBV19 and TRBJ1-2; D not resolved. CDR3 length: 14 residues. CDR1 is LNHDA, CDR2 SQIVND, per germline (reference sequence). Trimming pared 6 bases from V and 4 bases from J, leaving 15 bases between. This CDR3 reads CASRARGLSYGYTF. DNA of the CDR3: TGTGCCAGTAGGGCCAGAGGCCTATCCTATGGCTACACCTTC.

This chain joins TRBV19 and TRBJ1-5; D may be TRBD1 (6 bases). V was trimmed by 3 bases and J by 9 bases, leaving 18 bases between them. The CDR3 contains 15 residues. Germline loops: CDR1 LNHDA, CDR2 SQIVND (reference sequence). CDR3 DNA sequence: TGTGCCAGTAGTATTACCTCGGACAGTTTGGGGCCCCAGCATTTT. This encodes CASSITSDSLGPQHF.

The chain couples TRBV20-1 to TRBJ1-6, with D uncertain. The CDR3 spans 14 residues. The germline V gene has CDR1 DFQATT and CDR2 SNEGSKA (reference sequence). The V end was cut by 3 bases, the J end by 0 bases, with 6 bases between. The CDR3 DNA follows: TGCAGTGCTAGTTGGAGCTCCTATAATTCACCCCTCCACTTT. Translating gives CSASWSSYNSPLHF.

The table lists this clone with a count of one. The V gene is TRBV3-1 (or the pseudogene TRBV3-2), the J gene TRBJ2-5; 15 positions match TRBD2. This CDR3 has 16 amino acids. From germline, CDR1 is LGHDT and CDR2 YNNKEL (reference sequence). Trimming cost V 4 bases and J 2 bases; bases outside gene matches: 2. CDR3: CASSLGLAGGQETQYF. The CDR3 nucleotides are TGTGCCAGCAGCCTTGGACTAGCGGGGGGGCAAGAGACCCAGTACTTC.

The rearrangement joins TRBV10-3 to TRBJ1-2, with D possibly TRBD1 on 5 matching bases. Germline V gene data show CDR1 as ENHRY and CDR2 as SYGVKD. The CDR3 contains 14 residues. Trimming left V 3 bases short and J 3 bases short, with 11 bases between. The CDR3: CAISDLGADYGYTF. CDR3 in DNA: TGTGCCATCAGTGATTTAGGGGCTGACTATGGCTACACCTTC.

The chain joins TRBV4-1 to TRBJ1-1; a possible D gene is TRBD1 (6 bases). Germline assignment: CDR1 MGHRA and CDR2 YSYEKL. The CDR3 length is 15 residues. V lost 0 bases to trimming and J lost 3 bases, with 11 bases between them. In DNA, the CDR3 is TGCGCCAGCAGCCAAGATAACAGGGCGTACACTGAAGCTTTCTTT. This sequence encodes CASSQDNRAYTEAFF.

The gene calls are TRBV19 and TRBJ1-1, with TRBD1 matching over 9 bases. From germline, CDR1 is LNHDA and CDR2 SQIVND (reference sequence). The V segment lost 5 bases and the J segment 4 bases; nucleotides outside the gene matches: 8. The CDR3 is 15 residues long. In nucleotides, the CDR3 is TGTGCCAGTAGTTTTACCGGGACAGGGTCCACTGAAGCTTTCTTT. Protein: CASSFTGTGSTEAFF.

The chain joins TRBV6-5 to TRBJ1-5, with D hard to call. V lost 6 bases and J lost 6, with 15 bases in between. This CDR3 comprises 14 residues. Germline V lookup: CDR1 MNHEY, CDR2 SVGAGI. CDR3 bases: TGTGCCAGCAGATTGGGAGGGTTGGGTCAGCCCCAGCATTTT. It codes for CASRLGGLGQPQHF.